This TCR beta chain is drawn from a study of glioma-infiltrating T cells after dendritic cell vaccination. Whole-study context: Between about 2003 and 2012, patients got autologous tumor lysate-pulsed dendritic cell vaccines.

Overall study results and limits: Only a small number of patients had complete blood and tumor samples.

The table came from immunoSEQ multiplex PCR; TCRdb's copy has only in-frame clones and leaves some out. The sample lists about 99,000 clones; 81% were seen once. CDR1 LGHNA and CDR2 YNFKEQ come from the germline V gene. This CDR3 contains 13 residues. The V and J ends lost 2 bases and 13 bases respectively, with 17 bases between them. This clone occurred a few times. Its target is not known. This receptor was identified in a human donor with glioblastoma. The material was blood, obtained before dendritic cell vaccination. This chain uses TRBV4-2 with TRBJ1-1, with D unresolved. CDR3 sequence: CASSQSGAAKDFF. Here the CDR3 DNA reads TGTGCCAGCAGCCAATCCGGAGCAGCCAAGGATTTCTTT.